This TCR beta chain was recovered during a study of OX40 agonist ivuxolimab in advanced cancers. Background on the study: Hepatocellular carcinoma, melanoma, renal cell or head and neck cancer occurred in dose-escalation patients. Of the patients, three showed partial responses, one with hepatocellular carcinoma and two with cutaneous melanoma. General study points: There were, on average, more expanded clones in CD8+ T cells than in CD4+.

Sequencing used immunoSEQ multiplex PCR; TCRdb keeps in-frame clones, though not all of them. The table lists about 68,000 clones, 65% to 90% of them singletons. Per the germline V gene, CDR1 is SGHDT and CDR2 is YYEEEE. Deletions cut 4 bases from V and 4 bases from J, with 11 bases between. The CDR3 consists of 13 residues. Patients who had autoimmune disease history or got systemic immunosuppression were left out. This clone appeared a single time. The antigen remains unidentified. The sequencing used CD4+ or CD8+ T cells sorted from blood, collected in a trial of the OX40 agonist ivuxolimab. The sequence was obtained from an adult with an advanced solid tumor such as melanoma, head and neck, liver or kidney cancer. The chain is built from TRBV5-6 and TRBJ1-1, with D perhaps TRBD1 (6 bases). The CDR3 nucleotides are TGTGCCAGCAGCCACAGGGAGAGCACTGAAGCTTTCTTT. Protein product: CASSHRESTEAFF.